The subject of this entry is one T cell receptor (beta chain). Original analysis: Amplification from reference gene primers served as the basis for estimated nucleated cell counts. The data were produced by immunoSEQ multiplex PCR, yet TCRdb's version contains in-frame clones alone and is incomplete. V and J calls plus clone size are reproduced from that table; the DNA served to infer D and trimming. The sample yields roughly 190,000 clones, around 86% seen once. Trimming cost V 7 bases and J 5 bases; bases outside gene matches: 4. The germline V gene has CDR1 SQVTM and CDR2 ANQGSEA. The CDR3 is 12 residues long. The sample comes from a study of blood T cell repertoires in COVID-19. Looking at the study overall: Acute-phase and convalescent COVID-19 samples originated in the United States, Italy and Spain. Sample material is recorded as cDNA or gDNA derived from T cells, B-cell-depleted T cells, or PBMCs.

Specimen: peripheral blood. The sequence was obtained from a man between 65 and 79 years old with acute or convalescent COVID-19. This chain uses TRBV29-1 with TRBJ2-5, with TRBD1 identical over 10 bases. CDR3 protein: CSGRQGAETQYF. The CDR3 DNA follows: TGCAGCGGACGACAGGGGGCGGAGACCCAGTACTTC.